This T cell receptor beta chain is from a study of blood T cells in healthy people across ages. Regarding the study as a whole: Both higher diversity and more naive CD4+ cells marked long-lived donors when set against aged donors.

Trimming took 4 bases from V and 0 from J, leaving 10 bases between them. The CDR3 has 14 residues. The V gene's germline CDR1 is SGHTS and CDR2 YDEGEE. Alongside a J-beta primer mix, a sample-barcoded 5' primer served in a second PCR lasting 7 to 11 cycles. Using its own MiXCR run on the 5' RACE reads, TCRdb lists one record per CDR3 protein. This sample has around 700,000 distinct CDR3 sequences, with approximately 25% found just once. Every participating donor contributed about 10 milliliters of peripheral blood through a draw. As regards this clonotype: Its antigen is as yet unknown.

The data also belong to a second study, concerning T cells of mothers and their children.

The sequenced sample was blood. This TCR was recovered from a boy aged 5-17 years in good health. The gene calls are TRBV5-8 and TRBJ1-1, with TRBD1 as a possible D gene (5 bases). CDR3 sequence: CASSGDALNTEAFF. CDR3 coding DNA: TGTGCCAGCAGCGGGGACGCCTTGAACACTGAAGCTTTCTTT. Together with reference TRBV5-8 and TRBJ1-1, the CDR3 gives the full variable domain: EAGVTQSPTHLIKTRGQQATLRCSPISGHTSVYWYQQALGLGLQFLLWYDEGEERNRGNFPPRFSGRQFPNYSSELNVNALELEDSALYLCASSGDALNTEAFFGQGTRLTVV.